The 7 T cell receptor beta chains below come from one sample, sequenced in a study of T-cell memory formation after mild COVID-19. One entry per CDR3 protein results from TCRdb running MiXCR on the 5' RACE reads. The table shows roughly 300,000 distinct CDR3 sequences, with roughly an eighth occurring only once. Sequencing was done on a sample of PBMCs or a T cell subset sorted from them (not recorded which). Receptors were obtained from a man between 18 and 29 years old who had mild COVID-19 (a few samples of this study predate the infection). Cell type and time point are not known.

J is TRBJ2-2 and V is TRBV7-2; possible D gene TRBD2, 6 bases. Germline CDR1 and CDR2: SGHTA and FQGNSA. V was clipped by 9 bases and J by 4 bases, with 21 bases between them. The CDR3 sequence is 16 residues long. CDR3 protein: CASKLREEGGTGELFF. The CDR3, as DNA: TGTGCCAGTAAACTACGTGAGGAGGGTGGCACCGGGGAGCTGTTTTTT.

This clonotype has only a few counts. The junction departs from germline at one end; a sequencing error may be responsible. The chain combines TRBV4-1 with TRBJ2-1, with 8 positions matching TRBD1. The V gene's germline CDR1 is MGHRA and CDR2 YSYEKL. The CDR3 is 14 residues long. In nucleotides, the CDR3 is TGCGCCAGCAGCCAAGAAAAAAATACAGGGGGGAAGCTCTTC. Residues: CASSQEKNTGGKLF.

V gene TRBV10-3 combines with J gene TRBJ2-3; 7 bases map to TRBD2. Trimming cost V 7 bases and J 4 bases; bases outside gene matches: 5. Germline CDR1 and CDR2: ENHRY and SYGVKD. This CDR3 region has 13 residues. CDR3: CAITPSGPDTQYF. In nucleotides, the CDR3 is TGTGCCATCACCCCTAGCGGACCAGATACGCAGTATTTT.

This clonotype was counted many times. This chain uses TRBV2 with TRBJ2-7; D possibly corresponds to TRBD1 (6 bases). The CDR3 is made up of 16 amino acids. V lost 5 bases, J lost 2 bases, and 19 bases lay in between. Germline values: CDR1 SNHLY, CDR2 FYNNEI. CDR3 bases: TGTGCCAGCAGTAAAGACCGGGACACTGGGACCTACGAGCAGTACGTC. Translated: CASSKDRDTGTYEQYV.

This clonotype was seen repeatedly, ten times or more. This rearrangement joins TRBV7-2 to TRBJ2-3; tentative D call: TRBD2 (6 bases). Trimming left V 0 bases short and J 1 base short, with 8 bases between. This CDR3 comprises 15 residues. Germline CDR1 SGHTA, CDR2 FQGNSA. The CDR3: CASSLAQRGTDTQYF. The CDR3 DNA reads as TGTGCCAGCAGCTTAGCCCAGCGGGGCACAGATACGCAGTATTTT.

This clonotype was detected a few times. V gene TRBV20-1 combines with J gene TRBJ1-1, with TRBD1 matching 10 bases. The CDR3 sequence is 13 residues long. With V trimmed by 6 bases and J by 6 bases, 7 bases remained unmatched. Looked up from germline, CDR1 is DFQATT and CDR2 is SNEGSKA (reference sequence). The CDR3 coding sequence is TGCAGTGCAAGCCGGGACAGGGGACCTGAAGCTTTCTTT. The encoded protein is CSASRDRGPEAFF.

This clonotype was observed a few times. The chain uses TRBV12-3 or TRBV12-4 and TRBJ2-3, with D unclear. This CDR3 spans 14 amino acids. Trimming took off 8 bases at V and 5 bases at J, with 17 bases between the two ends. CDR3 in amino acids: CASVVWQKGDTQYF. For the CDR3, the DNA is TGTGCCAGCGTCGTCTGGCAGAAGGGAGATACGCAGTATTTT.